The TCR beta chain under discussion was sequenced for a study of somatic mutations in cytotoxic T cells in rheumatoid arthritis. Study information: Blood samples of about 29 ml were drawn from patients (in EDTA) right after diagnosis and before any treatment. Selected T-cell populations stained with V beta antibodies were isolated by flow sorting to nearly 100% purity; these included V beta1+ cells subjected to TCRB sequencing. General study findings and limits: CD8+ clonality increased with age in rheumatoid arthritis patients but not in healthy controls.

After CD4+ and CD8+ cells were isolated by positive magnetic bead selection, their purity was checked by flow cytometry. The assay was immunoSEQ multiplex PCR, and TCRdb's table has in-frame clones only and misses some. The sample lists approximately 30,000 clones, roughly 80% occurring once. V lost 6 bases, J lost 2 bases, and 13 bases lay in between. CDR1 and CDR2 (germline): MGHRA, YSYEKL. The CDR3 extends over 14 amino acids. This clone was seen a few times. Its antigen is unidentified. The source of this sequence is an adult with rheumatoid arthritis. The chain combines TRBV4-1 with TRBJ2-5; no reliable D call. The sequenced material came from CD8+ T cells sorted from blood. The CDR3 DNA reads TGCGCCAGCAGTCAGCTCCTGGGGCAAGAGACCCAGTACTTC. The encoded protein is CASSQLLGQETQYF.